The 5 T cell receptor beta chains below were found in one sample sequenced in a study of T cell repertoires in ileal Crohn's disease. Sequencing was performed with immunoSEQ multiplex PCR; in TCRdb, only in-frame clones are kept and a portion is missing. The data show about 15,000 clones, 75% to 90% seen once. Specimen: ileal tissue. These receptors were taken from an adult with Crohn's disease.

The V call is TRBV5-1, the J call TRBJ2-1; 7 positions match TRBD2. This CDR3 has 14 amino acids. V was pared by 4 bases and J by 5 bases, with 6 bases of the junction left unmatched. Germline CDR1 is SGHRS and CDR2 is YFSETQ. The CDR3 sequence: CASSRAGDNNEQFF. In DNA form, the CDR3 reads TGCGCCAGCAGCAGGGCGGGAGATAACAATGAGCAGTTCTTC.

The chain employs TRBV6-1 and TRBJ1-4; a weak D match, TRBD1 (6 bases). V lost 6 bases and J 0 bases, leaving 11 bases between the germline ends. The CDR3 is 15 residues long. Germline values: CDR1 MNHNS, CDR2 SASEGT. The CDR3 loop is CASRQGHSTNEKLFF. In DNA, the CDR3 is TGTGCCAGCAGGCAGGGACACTCAACTAATGAAAAACTGTTTTTT.

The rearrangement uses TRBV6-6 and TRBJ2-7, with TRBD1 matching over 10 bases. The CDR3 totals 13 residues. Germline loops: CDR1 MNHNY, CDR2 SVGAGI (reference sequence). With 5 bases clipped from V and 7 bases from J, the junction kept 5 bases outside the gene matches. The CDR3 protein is CASSAVDRGEQYV. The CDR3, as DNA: TGTGCCAGCAGTGCCGTGGACAGGGGGGAGCAGTACGTC.

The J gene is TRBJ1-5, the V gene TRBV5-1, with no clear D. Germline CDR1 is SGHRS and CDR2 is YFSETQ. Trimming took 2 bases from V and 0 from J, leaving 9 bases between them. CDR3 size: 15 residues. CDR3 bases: TGCGCCAGCAGCTTTGGAGGGAATAGCAATCAGCCCCAGCATTTT. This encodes CASSFGGNSNQPQHF.

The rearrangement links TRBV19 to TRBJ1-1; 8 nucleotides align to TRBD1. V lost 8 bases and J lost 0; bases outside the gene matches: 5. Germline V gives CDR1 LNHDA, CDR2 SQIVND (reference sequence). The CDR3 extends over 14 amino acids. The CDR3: CASGRDRLNTEAFF. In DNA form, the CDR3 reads TGTGCCAGTGGCCGGGACAGGTTGAACACTGAAGCTTTCTTT. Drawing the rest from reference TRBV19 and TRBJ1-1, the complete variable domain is DGGITQSPKYLFRKEGQNVTLSCEQNLNHDAMYWYRQDPGQGLRLIYYSQIVNDFQKGDIAEGYSVSREKKESFPLTVTSAQKNPTAFYLCASGRDRLNTEAFFGQGTRLTVV.